The next 32 T cell receptor beta chains were all read from a single sample in a study of blood T cells in healthy people across ages. Primed by a sample-barcoded 5' primer and a J-beta primer mix, a second PCR proceeded for about 7 to 11 cycles. TCRdb re-analysed the 5' RACE reads in MiXCR, keeping a single row per CDR3 protein. The data contain about a million distinct CDR3 sequences, around 48% of them singletons. What was sequenced was blood. These receptor sequences come from a man in his thirties or forties in good health.

V gene TRBV6-1 combines with J gene TRBJ2-7; TRBD1 matches at 9 bases. Germline loops: CDR1 MNHNS, CDR2 SASEGT. Trimming removed 5 bases from V and 2 bases from J; junction bases left unmatched: 10. This CDR3 has 16 amino acids. The CDR3 coding sequence is TGTGCCAGCAGTAGGGGACAGGGAGGGGGAACCTACGAGCAGTACTTC. Protein: CASSRGQGGGTYEQYF.

This clonotype was counted many times. CDR3 DNA: TGCAGTGCTACCCCCATGGAGGCTAGCGGGGGTGAATACAATGAGCAGTTCTTC. Translating it yields CSATPMEASGGEYNEQFF. The chain has TRBV20-1 and TRBJ2-1; the match to TRBD2 covers 10 bases. Germline V CDR1 and CDR2: DFQATT, SNEGSKA (reference sequence). V dropped 4 bases and J dropped 4; count of bases not matched to a gene: 16. This CDR3 comprises 18 residues.

This chain joins TRBV12-3 or TRBV12-4 and TRBJ1-2; perhaps TRBD1 as D (5 bases). The CDR3 loop spans 15 amino acids. With 5 bases removed from V and 2 bases from J, the gap between germline ends came to 15 bases. For the CDR3, the DNA is TGTGCCAGCAGTCGATACCAGACAGCCAACTATGGCTACACCTTC. Translation: CASSRYQTANYGYTF.

This clonotype was recorded many times. A much larger clonotype is one base distant, so this may be a read error. This chain connects TRBV20-1 to TRBJ2-1, with D possibly being TRBD2 (7 bases). The tail of the sequence fits TRBJ2-7 better, so the J call may be wrong. There are 16 residues in the CDR3. The germline gives CDR1 DFQATT, CDR2 SNEGSKA (reference sequence). CDR3: CSARDQAGAHYNEQYF. CDR3 sequence (DNA): TGCAGTGCTAGAGATCAGGCGGGGGCCCACTACAATGAGCAGTACTTC.

V and J are TRBV20-1 and TRBJ2-5, with TRBD2 matching 8 bases. CDR3 length: 17 residues. V trimming: 3 bases; J trimming: 11 bases; junction bases outside the gene matches: 23. CDR1 DFQATT and CDR2 SNEGSKA come from the germline V gene (reference sequence). CDR3 sequence reads: CSASTVSGARFYNEQYF. The CDR3 DNA follows: TGCAGTGCTAGTACGGTTAGCGGGGCAAGATTCTACAATGAGCAGTACTTC.

This clonotype appeared a few times. J is TRBJ2-1 and V is TRBV20-1, with TRBD2 matching 9 bases. The CDR3 contains 16 residues. Germline values: CDR1 DFQATT, CDR2 SNEGSKA (reference sequence). V lost 4 bases, J lost 8 bases, and 15 bases stayed unmatched. The chain's CDR3 is CSAKPPLAGGPHEQFF. CDR3 DNA sequence: TGCAGTGCTAAGCCCCCGCTGGCGGGGGGGCCCCATGAGCAGTTCTTC.

The chain joins TRBV5-6 to TRBJ2-2; 7 nucleotides match TRBD2. V lost 4 bases and J lost 7; bases outside the gene matches: 16. Germline V CDR1 and CDR2: SGHDT, YYEEEE. The CDR3 runs 17 residues. CDR3 residues: CASSPIAGVRNGGELFF. The CDR3 DNA reads as TGTGCCAGCAGCCCGATCGCGGGGGTTAGAAATGGCGGGGAGCTGTTTTTT. The full variable domain, rest sourced from reference TRBV5-6 and TRBJ2-2, is DAGVTQSPTHLIKTRGQQVTLRCSPKSGHDTVSWYQQALGQGPQFIFQYYEEEERQRGNFPDRFSGHQFPNYSSELNVNALLLGDSALYLCASSPIAGVRNGGELFFGEGSRLTVL.

A few counts support this clonotype. CDR3 in amino acids: CASSRTGGGYEQYF. The CDR3 DNA sequence: TGTGCCAGCTCACGCACCGGGGGAGGCTACGAGCAGTACTTC. V gene TRBV18 combines with J gene TRBJ2-7; D may be TRBD2 (6 bases). The CDR3 length is 14 residues. CDR1 and CDR2 from the germline V gene are KGHSH and LQKENI. Trimming shortened V by 4 bases and J by 3 bases, and 13 bases separated the two germline ends. Together with reference TRBV18 and TRBJ2-7, the CDR3 gives the full variable domain: NAGVMQNPRHLVRRRGQEARLRCSPMKGHSHVYWYRQLPEEGLKFMVYLQKENIIDESGMPKERFSAEFPKEGPSILRIQQVVRGDSAAYFCASSRTGGGYEQYFGPGTRLTVT.

The chain joins TRBV5-1 to TRBJ1-3; no firm D call. This CDR3 is built from 14 residues. The germline CDR1 and CDR2 sequences are SGHRS and YFSETQ. V lost 0 bases to trimming and J lost 4 bases, with 8 bases between them. The CDR3 DNA sequence: TGCGCCAGCAGCTTGGAAGGCGGAGGAAACACCATATATTTT. Its translation: CASSLEGGGNTIYF. The variable domain in full, with the rest retrieved from reference TRBV5-1 and TRBJ1-3, is KAGVTQTPRYLIKTRGQQVTLSCSPISGHRSVSWYQQTPGQGLQFLFEYFSETQRNKGNFPGRFSGRQFSNSRSEMNVSTLELGDSALYLCASSLEGGGNTIYFGEGSWLTVV.

The chain combines TRBV7-9 with TRBJ2-5; a possible D gene is TRBD2 (7 bases). This CDR3 is 16 amino acids long. Between the trimmed V and J ends, which lost 3 bases and 2 bases, there was a span of 16 bases. Germline CDR1 reads SEHNR; CDR2 reads FQNEAQ (reference sequence). The CDR3 spells CASSFSQGGGQETQYF. The CDR3 region has the DNA TGTGCCAGCAGCTTCTCCCAAGGGGGGGGACAAGAGACCCAGTACTTC.

This clonotype was picked up many times. J is TRBJ2-7 and V is TRBV20-1; no reliable D call. The germline V gene has CDR1 DFQATT and CDR2 SNEGSKA (reference sequence). The CDR3 contains 11 residues. Between the trimmed V and J ends, which lost 6 bases and 4 bases, there was a span of 10 bases. In DNA, the CDR3 is TGCAGTGCCCCCGTAATTTACGAGCAGTACTTC. Its translation: CSAPVIYEQYF.

The V gene is TRBV7-2, the J gene TRBJ1-4, with TRBD1 matching over 10 bases. The germline CDR1 and CDR2 sequences are SGHTA and FQGNSA. V shed 5 bases, J shed 8 bases, and the junction held 11 bases outside the gene matches. CDR3 length equals 16 residues. The CDR3 sequence is CASSRSTTGGEEKLFF. The CDR3 DNA follows: TGTGCCAGCAGCCGAAGTACGACAGGGGGCGAAGAAAAACTGTTTTTT. Full variable domain (outside the CDR3, taken from reference TRBV7-2 and TRBJ1-4): GAGVSQSPSNKVTEKGKDVELRCDPISGHTALYWYRQSLGQGLEFLIYFQGNSAPDKSGLPSDRFSAERTGGSVSTLTIQRTQQEDSAVYLCASSRSTTGGEEKLFFGSGTQLSVL.

The rearrangement uses TRBV10-3 and TRBJ2-7; TRBD2 aligns across 13 bases. Germline V gene lookup returns CDR1 ENHRY and CDR2 SYGVKD. The CDR3 is 15 amino acids. V shed 3 bases and J 3 bases; nucleotides not matched to a gene: 2. DNA of the CDR3: TGTGCCATCAGTGACCGGACTAGCGGGAGCTACGAGCAGTACTTC. Translation: CAISDRTSGSYEQYF.

The chain uses TRBV5-6 and TRBJ2-1; TRBD1 matches 7 bases. V lost 4 bases, J lost 5 bases, and 6 bases stayed unmatched. The CDR3 extends over 14 amino acids. The V gene's germline CDR1 is SGHDT and CDR2 YYEEEE. In nucleotides, the CDR3 is TGTGCCAGCAGCACCGGGACAGTAAACAATGAGCAGTTCTTC. It translates to CASSTGTVNNEQFF.

J is TRBJ2-1 and V is TRBV4-1; 8 positions match TRBD1. Per the germline V gene, CDR1 is MGHRA and CDR2 is YSYEKL. There are 17 residues in the CDR3. Unmatched junction bases numbered 8, after V lost 1 base and J lost 3 bases. The CDR3 is CASSQGPAGGHYNEQFF. The CDR3 region has the DNA TGCGCCAGCAGCCAAGGACCCGCAGGGGGCCACTACAATGAGCAGTTCTTC.

This clonotype turned up a few times. The chain carries TRBV11-2 and TRBJ2-5, with TRBD1 identical over 10 bases. The J call may be in error: the DNA end matches TRBJ2-7 better. CDR1 and CDR2 (germline): SGHAT, FQNNGV. The CDR3 consists of 14 residues. The CDR3 region has the DNA TGTGCCAGCGGACGACGACAGGGGGCCAGCGAGCAGTACTTC. Encoded protein: CASGRRQGASEQYF.

The V and J genes are TRBV5-6 and TRBJ1-5; 9 bases agree with TRBD1. The CDR3 loop spans 16 amino acids. Germline loops: CDR1 SGHDT, CDR2 YYEEEE. Unmatched junction bases numbered 6, after V lost 0 bases and J lost 5 bases. CDR3 residues: CASSLGPDRGDQPQHF. CDR3 sequence (DNA): TGTGCCAGCAGCTTGGGACCCGACAGGGGGGATCAGCCCCAGCATTTT.

This clonotype was picked up a small number of times. The chain is built from TRBV5-6 and TRBJ1-4; possibly TRBD1 for D (5 bases). The CDR3 length is 12 residues. Germline V gives CDR1 SGHDT, CDR2 YYEEEE. V was trimmed by 4 bases and J by 10 bases, leaving 11 bases between them. The DNA of the CDR3 is TGTGCCAGCAGCGCGGACATGGGAAAACTGTTTTTT. Its protein is CASSADMGKLFF.

The V gene is TRBV18, the J gene TRBJ2-7; D remains unclear. Trimming shortened V by 1 base and J by 0 bases, and 13 bases separated the two germline ends. The germline V gene encodes CDR1 KGHSH and CDR2 LQKENI. The CDR3 length is 16 residues. Here the CDR3 reads CASSPQGSPNSYEQYF. CDR3 DNA sequence: TGTGCCAGCTCACCACAGGGTTCCCCCAACTCCTACGAGCAGTACTTC. The variable domain in full, completed from reference TRBV18 and TRBJ2-7, reads NAGVMQNPRHLVRRRGQEARLRCSPMKGHSHVYWYRQLPEEGLKFMVYLQKENIIDESGMPKERFSAEFPKEGPSILRIQQVVRGDSAAYFCASSPQGSPNSYEQYFGPGTRLTVT.

This chain links TRBV5-1 with TRBJ1-5, with 8 bases lining up with TRBD1. The CDR3 sequence is 15 residues long. Germline V gene data show CDR1 as SGHRS and CDR2 as YFSETQ. Trimming at V came to 4 bases and at J to 7 bases, leaving 10 bases not matched to a gene. CDR3: CASSIGTGITQPQHF. CDR3 in DNA: TGCGCCAGCAGCATAGGGACAGGAATTACGCAGCCCCAGCATTTT. The whole variable domain, remainder taken from reference TRBV5-1 and TRBJ1-5, is KAGVTQTPRYLIKTRGQQVTLSCSPISGHRSVSWYQQTPGQGLQFLFEYFSETQRNKGNFPGRFSGRQFSNSRSEMNVSTLELGDSALYLCASSIGTGITQPQHFGDGTRLSIL.

This clonotype was seen at least ten times. The chain employs TRBV25-1 and TRBJ2-1, with 10 nucleotides matching TRBD1. CDR1 and CDR2 (germline): MGHDK, SYGVNS. CDR3 length: 14 residues. The ends lost 3 bases at V and 7 bases at J; junction bases unmatched: 3. The CDR3 sequence: CASSEWTGGNEQFF. As DNA, the CDR3 is TGTGCCAGCAGTGAGTGGACAGGGGGTAATGAGCAGTTCTTC.

J is TRBJ2-5 and V is TRBV28, with 9 bases that match TRBD1. The V and J ends lost 7 bases and 11 bases, in that order; junction bases with no gene match: 17. CDR3 length: 15 residues. CDR1 and CDR2 (germline): MDHEN, SYDVKM. DNA of the CDR3: TGTGCCAGCAACCCAGGGACAGGGTTATACAATGAGCAGTACTTC. It encodes CASNPGTGLYNEQYF.

V gene TRBV29-1 combines with J gene TRBJ2-3; 13 bases are shared with TRBD2. The V gene end was trimmed by 6 bases and the J gene end by 10 bases; junction bases not matched to a gene: 7. The V gene's germline CDR1 is SQVTM and CDR2 ANQGSEA. CDR3 length: 13 residues. CDR3 protein: CSVLAGGLLPQYF. DNA for the CDR3: TGCAGCGTACTAGCGGGGGGGCTTCTGCCGCAGTATTTT.

V usage is TRBV20-1 and J usage is TRBJ1-5; D gene ambiguous. CDR1 and CDR2 (germline): DFQATT, SNEGSKA (reference sequence). Trimming shortened V by 2 bases and J by 5 bases, and 13 bases separated the two germline ends. The CDR3 sequence is 14 residues long. The CDR3 protein is CSARTRWKDQPQHF. The CDR3 DNA reads TGCAGTGCTAGAACCCGCTGGAAGGATCAGCCCCAGCATTTT.

The CDR3 reads CASKGLRSNEQYF. The DNA for the CDR3 is TGTGCCAGCAAAGGGCTCCGATCCAATGAGCAGTACTTC. The chain combines TRBV12-3 or TRBV12-4 with TRBJ2-7; D gene uncertain. There are 13 residues in the CDR3. V dropped 7 bases and J dropped 7 bases, with 17 bases sitting between them.

The V call is TRBV29-1, the J call TRBJ2-7; D ambiguous. This CDR3 region has 11 residues. The germline gives CDR1 SQVTM, CDR2 ANQGSEA. V lost 5 bases and J 0 bases, leaving 5 bases between the germline ends. The DNA of the CDR3 is TGCAGCGTTCGGTTCTCCTACGAGCAGTACTTC. It translates to CSVRFSYEQYF.

The J gene is TRBJ1-2, the V gene TRBV6-1; maybe TRBD1 (5 bases). Germline loops: CDR1 MNHNS, CDR2 SASEGT. Trimming removed 3 bases from V and 8 bases from J, with 13 bases in between. The CDR3 is 13 amino acids. The CDR3 nucleotides are TGTGCCAGCAGTGAGAGGAGTAGGGACGGCTACACCTTC. Translated: CASSERSRDGYTF.

This clonotype turned up a few times. The J gene is TRBJ1-3, the V gene TRBV25-1; the match to TRBD1 covers 8 bases. The V gene's germline CDR1 is MGHDK and CDR2 SYGVNS. Trimming took 5 bases from V and 4 from J; bases not matched to a gene: 13. The CDR3 sequence is 17 residues long. Here the CDR3 reads CASSTLDRELAGNTIYF. As DNA, the CDR3 is TGTGCCAGCAGTACCCTGGACAGGGAACTAGCCGGAAACACCATATATTTT.

This chain connects TRBV24-1 to TRBJ1-2; perhaps TRBD1 as D (5 bases). CDR3 length: 14 amino acids. Germline V gene sequence: CDR1 KGHDR, CDR2 SFDVKD. Trimming stripped 3 bases from V and 2 bases from J, with 9 bases between. In DNA form, the CDR3 reads TGTGCCACCAGTGATGGGGGGGAGAACTATGGCTACACCTTC. Translation gives CATSDGGENYGYTF.

The V gene is TRBV7-8, the J gene TRBJ2-5; D is undetermined. Germline loops: CDR1 SGHVS, CDR2 FQNEAQ. V lost 0 bases and J lost 5, with 10 bases in between. The CDR3 length is 14 residues. In DNA form, the CDR3 reads TGTGCCAGCAGCTTAGCGACCGGGTATGAGACCCAGTACTTC. This translates into CASSLATGYETQYF.

This clonotype has at least ten counts. The genes are TRBV7-2 and TRBJ2-5; 8 bases map to TRBD1. Trimming took 5 bases from V and 8 from J; bases not matched to a gene: 4. The CDR3 runs 12 residues. The germline CDR1 and CDR2 sequences are SGHTA and FQGNSA. The CDR3 coding sequence is TGTGCCAGCAGCCTGGACAGGGTAACCCAGTACTTC. Amino acids: CASSLDRVTQYF.

This chain uses TRBV9 with TRBJ2-5; unclear D gene. The CDR3 length is 15 residues. With 0 bases removed from V and 3 bases from J, the gap between germline ends came to 12 bases. The germline CDR1 and CDR2 sequences are SGDLS and YYNGEE. As DNA, the CDR3 is TGTGCCAGCAGCGTAGGGGCAGTTCAAGAAGAGACCCAGTACTTC. This translates into CASSVGAVQEETQYF.